This T cell receptor (beta chain) was sequenced for a study of human T cells and chemical hapten exposure. As for time point: patch test 1, 2 weeks after DPC sensitization. Treatment defined: therapeutic diphenylcyclopropenone sensitization with weekly scalp DPC. This clonotype was detected a few times. For the library, individual cDNA molecules each received unique molecular identifiers. TCRdb processed the RACE reads anew with MiXCR; each CDR3 protein has one entry. Of around 300,000 distinct CDR3 sequences in the sample, approximately 6.9% are singletons; the top ten hold about 8%. This sequence originates from a woman aged 18-35 years with alopecia areata. Some clones in this sample may be carry-over from other donors' samples. Sequencing was performed on whole blood, taken in connection with sensitization to the hapten diphenylcyclopropenone (DPC).

In DNA, the CDR3 is TGTGCCAGCAGCTTATCTAGCGGGGGTACCCTACGCGGGTATTTT. This encodes CASSLSSGGTLRGYF. The chain couples TRBV7-2 to TRBJ2-3; 10 positions match TRBD2. Per the germline V gene, CDR1 is SGHTA and CDR2 is FQGNSA. The V gene end was trimmed by 2 bases and the J gene end by 14 bases; junction bases not matched to a gene: 13. The CDR3 is 15 amino acids.